This T cell receptor beta chain was sequenced for a study of identifying expanded T cells in peripheral blood (dated by TCRdb to about 2019). In the study overall: Four technical replicates, made by sequencing separate aliquots from the same pool of genomic DNA, were compared pairwise.

Its CDR3 holds 12 amino acids, cysteine through phenylalanine. Just CDR3 DNA is preserved here, 36 bases in frame from base 1. V is shortened by 3 bases, J by 4 bases, and the region joining them spans 7 bases. CDR1 and CDR2, looked up from the germline V gene, are KGHSH and LQKENI. No immune events, such as infections, were documented for the healthy donors during the collection period. Time-dependent variance in a beta-binomial model of T-cell clone differential abundance was calibrated using healthy-donor blood repertoires as a training cohort. There were roughly 10 healthy donors in the training cohort, of whom 3 were female and 7 were male. Donor ages ranged from about 29 to 70 years, with an average of around 45 years. Whole blood, obtained from a commercial supplier, was collected from each healthy donor at three time points spaced two weeks apart. For immunosequencing, genomic DNA was extracted from whole blood that had not been sorted.

Comment on this clone: The antigen it binds to is not known. Base-call qualities are not available, and no considerably larger clone is one nucleotide away. Distinct nucleotide sequences in the sample also encode this CDR3.

What the research found in general, with its limitations: Both the number of clones called differentially abundant and the false-positive rate were significantly reduced by the beta-binomial model across all healthy-donor time intervals. Approximately 1.1 differentially abundant clones were flagged by the binomial model between technical replicates, whereas about 16 and 20 were flagged over around two weeks and four weeks, respectively. The authors expected that biological variance in healthy repertoires might rise further over much longer intervals, such as months to years. For all healthy donors, the variance in clone template counts between roughly 2-week samples rose significantly as total template count increased.

TCRbeta CDR3 regions were profiled by bias-controlled multiplex PCR amplification of genomic DNA with the immunoSEQ Assay. The original pipeline was this. The absolute abundance of each unique TCRbeta CDR3 region was quantified after sequences were collapsed and filtered. Differential abundance was assessed using a binomial (Fisher-equivalent) model and a beta-binomial model in which time-dependent variance fitted from healthy donors was added. Any clone with fewer than 5 combined templates was excluded, and a clone was called differentially abundant if its Benjamini-Hochberg FDR was below 0.01. The form v = (b*log(k)+a)^2 was used to model beta-binomial variance as a function of total template count across the two samples. Not all clones reach the TCRdb copy of this immuneACCESS table, which keeps in-frame sequences only. Checked studies attribute under half of the gap to unresolved V genes and leave the rest unexplained. V and J calls and clone size are as listed in that table; D and trimming were resolved from the DNA. This sample comprises about 97,000 clones, roughly 88% of them detected only once. The ten largest clones capture roughly an eighth of the sample.

Sequenced input: blood. This TCR derives from a person aged 18 to 75 in good health. Here the chain combines TRBV18 and TRBJ2-7; a confident D gene designation cannot be given. The CDR3 region: CASSPEGYEQYF. The DNA reads as follows: TGTGCCAGCTCACCGGAAGGGTACGAGCAGTACTTC.